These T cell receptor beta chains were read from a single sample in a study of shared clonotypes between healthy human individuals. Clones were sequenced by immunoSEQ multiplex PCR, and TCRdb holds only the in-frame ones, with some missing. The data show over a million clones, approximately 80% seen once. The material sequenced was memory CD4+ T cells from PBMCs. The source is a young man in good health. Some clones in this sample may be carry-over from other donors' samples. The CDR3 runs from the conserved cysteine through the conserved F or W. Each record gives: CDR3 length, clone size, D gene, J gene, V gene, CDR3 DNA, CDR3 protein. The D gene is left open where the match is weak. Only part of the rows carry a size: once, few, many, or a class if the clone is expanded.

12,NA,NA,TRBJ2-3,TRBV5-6,TGTGCCAGCAGCTTGATTGCCGATACGCAGTATTTT,CASSLIADTQYF
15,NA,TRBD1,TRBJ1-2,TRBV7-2,TGTGCCAGCAGCACGGGACAGATAATCCCCTATGGCTACACCTTC,CASSTGQIIPYGYTF
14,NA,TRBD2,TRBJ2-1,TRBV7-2,TGTGCCAGCAGCTTAGAACTAGCGGGGCCCACGCAGTTCTTC,CASSLELAGPTQFF
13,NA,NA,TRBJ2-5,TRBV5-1,TGCGCCAGCAGCTACAGGGTCCAAGAGACCCAGTACTTC,CASSYRVQETQYF
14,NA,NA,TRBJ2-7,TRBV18,TGTGCCAGCTCACTAACGACGGTATCCTACGAGCAGTACTTC,CASSLTTVSYEQYF
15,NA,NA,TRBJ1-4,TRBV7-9,TGTGCCAGCAGCTTAGCTAGTCCAACTAATGAAAAACTGTTTTTT,CASSLASPTNEKLFF
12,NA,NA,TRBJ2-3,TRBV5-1,TGCGCCAGCAGCCTCTCTGGAGATACGCAGTATTTT,CASSLSGDTQYF
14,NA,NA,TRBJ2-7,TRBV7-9,TGTGCCAGCACCTTCCGACAGCGCTCCTACGAGCAGTACTTC,CASTFRQRSYEQYF
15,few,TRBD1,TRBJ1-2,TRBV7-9,TGTGCCAGCAGCTTAGCACAGGGGCGCGGCTATGGCTACACCTTC,CASSLAQGRGYGYTF
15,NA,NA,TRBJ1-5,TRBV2,TGTGCCAGCAGTTTGACATGGGGAGGCAATCAGCCCCAGCATTTT,CASSLTWGGNQPQHF
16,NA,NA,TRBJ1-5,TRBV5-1,TGCGCCAGCAGCTTCACAGGGTCCTATAGCAATCAGCCCCAGCATTTT,CASSFTGSYSNQPQHF
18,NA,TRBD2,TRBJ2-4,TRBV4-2,TGTGCCAGCAGCCAAGTGGGACTAGCGGGAGGGCTCGGAAACATTCAGTACTTC,CASSQVGLAGGLGNIQYF
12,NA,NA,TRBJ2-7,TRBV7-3,TGTGCCAGCAGCTTACCAGGGCGCGAGCAGTACTTC,CASSLPGREQYF
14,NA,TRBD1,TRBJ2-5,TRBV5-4,TGTGCCAGCAGCCTGGCCGGGACAGAAGAGACCCAGTACTTC,CASSLAGTEETQYF
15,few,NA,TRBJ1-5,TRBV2,TGTGCCAGCGTTGGAAGTGCAGGGAGCAATCAGCCCCAGCATTTT,CASVGSAGSNQPQHF
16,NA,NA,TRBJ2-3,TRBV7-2,TGTGCCAGCAGCTCCCGAGCCTCTCGTTGGGGGGATACGCAGTATTTT,CASSSRASRWGDTQYF
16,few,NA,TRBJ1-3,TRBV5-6,TGTGCCAGCAGCTTGAGGGGCAGGGCCTCTGGAAACACCATATATTTT,CASSLRGRASGNTIYF
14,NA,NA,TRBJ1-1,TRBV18,TGTGCCAGCTCACCGCTGATTATGAACACTGAAGCTTTCTTT,CASSPLIMNTEAFF
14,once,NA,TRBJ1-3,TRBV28,TGTGCCAGCAGTTTAATAGGGTCCGGAAACACCATATATTTT,CASSLIGSGNTIYF
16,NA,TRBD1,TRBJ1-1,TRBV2,TGTGCCAGCTCTCTCGACAGGGGGTTAGAGGGCACTGAAGCTTTCTTT,CASSLDRGLEGTEAFF
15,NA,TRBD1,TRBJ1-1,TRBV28,TGTGCCAGCCGAGATCCCGGGACAGCTAAGACTGAAGCTTTCTTT,CASRDPGTAKTEAFF
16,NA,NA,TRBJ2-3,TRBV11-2,TGTGCCAGCAGCTCCCCGCGGGGGCGTGGCACAGATACGCAGTATTTT,CASSSPRGRGTDTQYF
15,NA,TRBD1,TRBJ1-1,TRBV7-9,TGTGCCAGCAGCTCCACCCGGACAGGGGCTAATGAAGCTTTCTTT,CASSSTRTGANEAFF
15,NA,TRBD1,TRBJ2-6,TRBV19,TGTGCCAGTACCGCACAGGGGTCTGGGGCCAACGTCCTGACTTTC,CASTAQGSGANVLTF